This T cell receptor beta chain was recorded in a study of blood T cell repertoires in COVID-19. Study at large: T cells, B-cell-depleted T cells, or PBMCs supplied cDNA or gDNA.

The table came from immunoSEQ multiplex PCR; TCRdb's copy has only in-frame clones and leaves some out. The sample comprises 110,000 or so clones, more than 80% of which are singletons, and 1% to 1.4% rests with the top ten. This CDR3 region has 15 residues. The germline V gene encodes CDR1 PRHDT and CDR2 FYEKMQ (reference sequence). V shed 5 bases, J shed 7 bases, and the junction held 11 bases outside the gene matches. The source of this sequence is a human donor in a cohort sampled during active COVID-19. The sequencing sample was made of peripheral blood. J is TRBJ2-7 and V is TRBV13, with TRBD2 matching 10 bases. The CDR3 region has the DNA TGTGCCAGCAGCCCCTGGTTAGCGGGAGGAGAAGAGCAGTACTTC. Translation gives CASSPWLAGGEEQYF. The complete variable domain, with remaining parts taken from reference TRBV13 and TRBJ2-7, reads AAGVIQSPRHLIKEKRETATLKCYPIPRHDTVYWYQQGPGQDPQFLISFYEKMQSDKGSIPDRFSAQQFSDYHSELNMSSLELGDSALYFCASSPWLAGGEEQYFGPGTRLTVT.